These 28 T cell receptor beta chains share one sample of origin, sequenced in a study of T cell changes during pregnancy in multiple sclerosis (dated by TCRdb to the late 2010s). The library was built by means of the immunoSEQ multiplex PCR assay. TCRdb limited this immuneACCESS table to in-frame rearrangements with V and J called. A share of clones is missing; checked studies link under half to unresolved V genes, and the rest is unexplained. Within this sample are roughly 43,000 clones, with approximately 94% of them counted one time only. 0.61% of the sample lies in the top ten. The sequences come from CD4+ T cells from peripheral blood mononuclear cells, collected in the third trimester of pregnancy. The receptor source for this set is a female donor with multiple sclerosis, enrolled in a pregnancy study.

V and J are TRBV7-3 and TRBJ2-7; 8 nucleotides line up with TRBD2. V shed 2 bases and J 4 bases; nucleotides not matched to a gene: 4. Germline-derived CDR1 and CDR2 are SGHTA and FQGTGA. The CDR3 spans 14 residues. CDR3 sequence reads: CASSLGGGPYEQYF. The CDR3 DNA is TGTGCCAGCAGCTTAGGCGGGGGGCCGTACGAGCAGTACTTC.

The chain joins TRBV7-8 to TRBJ2-7; TRBD1 is a possible D gene (6 bases). The V end lost 1 base, the J end lost 2 bases, and 9 bases lay between the germline ends. Germline lookup yields CDR1 SGHVS and CDR2 FQNEAQ. The CDR3 has 14 residues. CDR3 in DNA: TGTGCCAGCAGCTTAGAAACAGGGCCCTACGAGCAGTACTTC. This encodes CASSLETGPYEQYF.

This chain uses TRBV19 with TRBJ1-2; TRBD1 agrees at 7 bases. V lost 3 bases, J lost 3 bases, and 13 bases stayed unmatched. This CDR3 is 17 amino acids long. In germline, CDR1 is LNHDA, CDR2 SQIVND (reference sequence). CDR3 DNA: TGTGCCAGTAGTATTTTGACAGGGACACTCCGTGACTATGGCTACACCTTC. It yields the protein CASSILTGTLRDYGYTF.

This chain links TRBV6-5 with TRBJ1-1; a weak D match, TRBD1 (6 bases). Germline V gives CDR1 MNHEY, CDR2 SVGAGI. The CDR3 is made up of 13 amino acids. Trimming removed 5 bases from V and 4 bases from J, with 11 bases in between. The CDR3 sequence is CASSRGQTTEAFF. In DNA, the CDR3 is TGTGCCAGCAGTCGTGGACAGACCACTGAAGCTTTCTTT.

The chain couples TRBV7-7 to TRBJ2-1, with D possibly being TRBD1 (6 bases). The CDR3 sequence is 16 residues long. Germline CDR1 reads SSHAT; CDR2 reads FNYEAQ (reference sequence). Deletions cut 3 bases from V and 2 bases from J, with 14 bases between. The CDR3: CASSFRSGQPYNEQFF. CDR3 DNA sequence: TGTGCCAGCAGCTTCAGATCCGGACAGCCCTACAATGAGCAGTTCTTC.

This sequence joins TRBV2 and TRBJ1-1; D not resolved. CDR1 and CDR2 (germline): SNHLY, FYNNEI. This CDR3 is built from 11 residues. Trimming removed 8 bases at V and 5 bases at J, with 9 bases between. The CDR3 here is CASLGGTEAFF. The CDR3 DNA follows: TGTGCCAGCCTCGGAGGGACTGAAGCTTTCTTT.

The chain links TRBV18 to TRBJ2-6; 9 bases are a match to TRBD1. The germline CDR1 and CDR2 sequences are KGHSH and LQKENI. The CDR3 sequence is 19 residues long. V dropped 3 bases and J dropped 0; count of bases not matched to a gene: 9. The CDR3 bases are TGTGCCAGCTCACCGCTTAGGACAGGGGACCGCTCTGGGGCCAACGTCCTGACTTTC. The encoded protein is CASSPLRTGDRSGANVLTF.

CDR3 residues: CASSRGTGVTEAFF. CDR3 nucleotide sequence: TGTGCCAGCTCCCGCGGGACAGGGGTTACTGAAGCTTTCTTT. The V call is TRBV18, the J call TRBJ1-1, with 10 bases matching TRBD1. V trimming: 6 bases; J trimming: 5 bases; junction bases outside the gene matches: 6. CDR3 length: 14 amino acids. The germline V gene has CDR1 KGHSH and CDR2 LQKENI.

This chain links TRBV7-2 with TRBJ2-3; TRBD2 aligns across 14 bases. The CDR3 spans 16 residues. J gave up 8 bases and V 4 bases, and 8 bases lay outside the gene matches. Per germline, CDR1 SGHTA and CDR2 FQGNSA. This CDR3 reads CASSSRTSGGIGTQYF. In nucleotides, the CDR3 is TGTGCCAGCAGCTCGAGGACTAGCGGGGGGATTGGTACGCAGTATTTT.

The J gene is TRBJ1-6, the V gene TRBV27; no firm D call. CDR3 length equals 17 residues. V lost 5 bases and J 0 bases, leaving 14 bases between the germline ends. Germline CDR1 and CDR2: MNHEY and SMNVEV (reference sequence). This CDR3 reads CASSGPGGSSYNSPLHF. The CDR3 DNA reads TGTGCCAGCAGTGGGCCGGGCGGGTCCTCCTATAATTCACCCCTCCACTTT.

This chain uses TRBV4-2 with TRBJ2-5, with a possible D match to TRBD2 (6 bases). There are 16 residues in the CDR3. CDR1 is LGHNA and CDR2 is YNFKEQ in the germline V gene. The V and J ends lost 3 bases and 5 bases respectively, with 19 bases between them. The CDR3 coding sequence is TGTGCCAGCAGCCAGCGGGACTCTTACCTCGGGGAGACCCAGTACTTC. It specifies CASSQRDSYLGETQYF.

This sequence joins TRBV18 and TRBJ2-3, with TRBD2 matching 7 bases. Germline V CDR1 and CDR2: KGHSH, LQKENI. J lost 5 bases, V lost 8 bases, and 13 bases had no gene match. This CDR3 is 15 amino acids long. The CDR3 sequence is CASRRLGGGGDTQYF. For the CDR3, the DNA is TGTGCCAGCCGCCGGCTGGGCGGGGGTGGAGATACGCAGTATTTT.

V usage is TRBV6-1 and J usage is TRBJ1-5; D gene unclear. The CDR3 consists of 15 residues. The V gene lost 7 bases and the J gene lost 4 bases, with 17 bases spanning the gap. CDR1 and CDR2 (germline): MNHNS, SASEGT. CDR3 bases: TGTGCCAGCATCGATAGGCGGGTCGGGAATCAGCCCCAGCATTTT. Translating gives CASIDRRVGNQPQHF.

The chain recombines TRBV6-6 with TRBJ2-2; D is perhaps TRBD1 (5 bases). The CDR3 spans 14 residues. Germline V lookup: CDR1 MNHNY, CDR2 SVGAGI (reference sequence). V was cut by 6 bases and J by 1 base, with 9 bases left in between. The CDR3 protein is CASRRTQNTGELFF. As DNA, the CDR3 is TGTGCCAGCAGGAGGACACAGAACACCGGGGAGCTGTTTTTT.

The rearrangement uses TRBV6-1 and TRBJ2-7, with 9 bases identical to TRBD1. The J segment lost 6 bases and the V segment lost 7 bases, leaving 4 bases of the junction unmatched. Germline V gene sequence: CDR1 MNHNS, CDR2 SASEGT. CDR3 size: 12 residues. In DNA form, the CDR3 reads TGTGCCAGCACGACGACAGGGGGCGAGCAGTACTTC. It codes for CASTTTGGEQYF.

V gene TRBV30 combines with J gene TRBJ2-3, with TRBD1 matching over 7 bases. Germline assignment: CDR1 GTSNPN and CDR2 SVGIG (reference sequence). V shed 3 bases and J 3 bases; nucleotides not matched to a gene: 6. The CDR3 is 14 amino acids. CDR3 sequence (DNA): TGTGCCTGGAGGAGACAGGGTGGTACAGATACGCAGTATTTT. As protein: CAWRRQGGTDTQYF.

The CDR3 DNA reads TGCGCCAGCAGCCAAGATCGGGACTTGGGACTAGCTAGGAATGAGCAGTTCTTC. As protein: CASSQDRDLGLARNEQFF. V is TRBV4-1 and J is TRBJ2-1; 9 bases map to TRBD2. With 0 bases clipped from V and 7 bases from J, the junction kept 13 bases outside the gene matches. The germline V gene has CDR1 MGHRA and CDR2 YSYEKL. The CDR3 consists of 18 residues.

The chain has TRBV18 and TRBJ2-5; TRBD2 matches at 7 bases. The CDR3 is 15 amino acids. Germline trimming cut 4 bases from V and 5 bases from J; bases unmatched to any gene: 10. Germline-derived CDR1 and CDR2 are KGHSH and LQKENI. Written as DNA, the CDR3 is TGTGCCAGCTCACTTCGACGGGGGGTGGTGGAGACCCAGTACTTC. It yields the protein CASSLRRGVVETQYF.

DNA of the CDR3: TGTGCCAGCAGCTCCCGACTAGCAGATACGCAGTATTTT. Translation gives CASSSRLADTQYF. The rearrangement uses TRBV7-3 and TRBJ2-3; weak D call: TRBD2 (6 bases). Germline CDR1 reads SGHTA; CDR2 reads FQGTGA. The CDR3 contains 13 residues. The germline V and J ends were trimmed by 4 bases and 4 bases, with 9 bases remaining between them.

Only one count was recorded for this clone. The rearrangement links TRBV7-8 to TRBJ1-1, with D possibly matching TRBD1 (5 bases). Germline CDR1 is SGHVS and CDR2 is FQNEAQ. The CDR3 sequence is 12 residues long. Trimming took 9 bases from V and 4 from J, leaving 12 bases between them. CDR3 sequence (DNA): TGTGCCAGTCGGAGGGGTGGCACTGAAGCTTTCTTT. Its protein product is CASRRGGTEAFF.

V and J are TRBV4-2 and TRBJ2-5; no clear D gene. V lost 4 bases and J lost 3, with 15 bases in between. The germline CDR1 and CDR2 sequences are LGHNA and YNFKEQ. CDR3 length: 15 amino acids. The CDR3 loop reads CASSRFEQPKETQYF. CDR3 coding DNA: TGTGCCAGCAGCCGATTTGAACAGCCTAAAGAGACCCAGTACTTC.

The V gene is TRBV30, the J gene TRBJ2-3, with 8 nucleotides matching TRBD2. CDR3 length: 16 residues. Trimming cost V 0 bases and J 5 bases; bases outside gene matches: 10. The germline V gene has CDR1 GTSNPN and CDR2 SVGIG (reference sequence). The CDR3 sequence: CAWSVRGSGEQDTQYF. Written as DNA, the CDR3 is TGTGCCTGGAGTGTACGGGGTAGCGGGGAACAAGATACGCAGTATTTT.

CDR3 residues: CASSLLGGEETQYF. The CDR3 DNA is TGTGCCAGCAGTTTACTAGGGGGGGAAGAGACCCAGTACTTC. This rearrangement joins TRBV28 to TRBJ2-5; TRBD2 is a possible D gene (7 bases). Germline V gene data show CDR1 as MDHEN and CDR2 as SYDVKM. Trimming stripped 2 bases from V and 3 bases from J, with 10 bases between. There are 14 residues in the CDR3.

V and J are TRBV18 and TRBJ2-7; 7 bases match TRBD1. CDR1 is KGHSH, CDR2 LQKENI, per germline. V lost 4 bases, J lost 3 bases, and 3 bases stayed unmatched. The CDR3 is 13 residues long. The CDR3 nucleotides are TGTGCCAGCTCACTGTGGACAGGCTACGAGCAGTACTTC. Translating gives CASSLWTGYEQYF.

The V call is TRBV15, the J call TRBJ2-5; no clear D gene. The CDR3 has 14 amino acids. Germline loops: CDR1 LNHNV, CDR2 YYDKDF (reference sequence). Between the trimmed V and J ends, which lost 1 base and 0 bases, there was a span of 6 bases. This chain's CDR3 is CATSRVPYQETQYF. In DNA, the CDR3 is TGTGCCACCAGCAGAGTTCCATACCAAGAGACCCAGTACTTC.

Only one count was recorded for this clone. This chain connects TRBV7-2 to TRBJ1-3; 9 positions agree with TRBD1. V was clipped by 5 bases and J by 3 bases; unmatched bases: 5. The CDR3 is 15 amino acids. The germline V gene has CDR1 SGHTA and CDR2 FQGNSA. CDR3 sequence (DNA): TGTGCCAGCAGCAAACAGGGGGCTTATGGAAACACCATATATTTT. Its translation: CASSKQGAYGNTIYF.

V is TRBV27 and J is TRBJ1-4; 9 bases agree with TRBD1. CDR1 is MNHEY and CDR2 is SMNVEV in the germline V gene (reference sequence). The length of the CDR3 is 15 residues. Trimming at V came to 5 bases and at J to 8 bases, leaving 9 bases not matched to a gene. The CDR3 reads CASSTRTGAGEKLFF. The CDR3 coding sequence is TGTGCCAGCAGTACGCGGACAGGGGCAGGGGAAAAACTGTTTTTT.

The gene calls are TRBV6-5 and TRBJ2-1, with D possibly TRBD2 on 6 matching bases. Germline V gives CDR1 MNHEY, CDR2 SVGAGI. The CDR3 has 16 amino acids. V gave up 2 bases and J gave up 6 bases, with 17 bases separating them. This chain's CDR3 is CASSYQRRARGNEQFF. The CDR3 coding sequence is TGTGCCAGCAGTTACCAGCGGAGGGCCCGGGGCAATGAGCAGTTCTTC.